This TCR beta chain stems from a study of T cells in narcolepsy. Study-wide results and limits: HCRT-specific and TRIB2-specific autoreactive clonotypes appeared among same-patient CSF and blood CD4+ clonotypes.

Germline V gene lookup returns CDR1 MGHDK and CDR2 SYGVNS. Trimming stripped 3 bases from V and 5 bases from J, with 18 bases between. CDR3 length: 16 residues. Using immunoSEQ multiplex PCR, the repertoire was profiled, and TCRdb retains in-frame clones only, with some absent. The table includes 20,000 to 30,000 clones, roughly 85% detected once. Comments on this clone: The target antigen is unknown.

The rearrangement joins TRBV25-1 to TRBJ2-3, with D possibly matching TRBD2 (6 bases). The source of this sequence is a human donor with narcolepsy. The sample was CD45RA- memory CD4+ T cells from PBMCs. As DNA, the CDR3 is TGTGCCAGCAGTGACCCCTTTGGCCTGGAGGGAGATACGCAGTATTTT. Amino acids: CASSDPFGLEGDTQYF.